This is a list of T cell receptor beta chains from one sample in a study of OX40 agonist ivuxolimab in advanced cancers. Sequencing was performed with immunoSEQ multiplex PCR; in TCRdb, only in-frame clones are kept and a portion is missing. The sample contains 35,000 to 45,000 clones, around 90% of which appear only once. This specimen consisted of CD4+ or CD8+ T cells sorted from blood, obtained in a trial of the OX40 agonist ivuxolimab. The receptors originated from an adult with an advanced solid tumor such as melanoma, head and neck, liver or kidney cancer. The conserved cysteine and the conserved F or W are not part of the CDR3 here.

v_call: TRBV6-5; cdr3_aa: ASRPKGTSYEQY
v_call: TRBV29-1; cdr3_aa: SVQGGTEAF
v_call: TRBV4-3; cdr3_aa: ASSPSVVGELF
v_call: TRBV6-5; cdr3_aa: ASSYPESQPTDTQY
v_call: TRBV10-3; cdr3_aa: AISESGQLNTEAF
v_call: TRBV4-2; cdr3_aa: ASSLGLAASYEQY
v_call: TRBV7-9; cdr3_aa: ASGGVGNTIY
v_call: TRBV30; cdr3_aa: AWSVRVGSHQETQY
v_call: TRBV2; cdr3_aa: AARVRVSYEQY
v_call: TRBV27; cdr3_aa: ASSWVEGTEAF
v_call: TRBV6-6; cdr3_aa: ASSYSGGRAYEQY